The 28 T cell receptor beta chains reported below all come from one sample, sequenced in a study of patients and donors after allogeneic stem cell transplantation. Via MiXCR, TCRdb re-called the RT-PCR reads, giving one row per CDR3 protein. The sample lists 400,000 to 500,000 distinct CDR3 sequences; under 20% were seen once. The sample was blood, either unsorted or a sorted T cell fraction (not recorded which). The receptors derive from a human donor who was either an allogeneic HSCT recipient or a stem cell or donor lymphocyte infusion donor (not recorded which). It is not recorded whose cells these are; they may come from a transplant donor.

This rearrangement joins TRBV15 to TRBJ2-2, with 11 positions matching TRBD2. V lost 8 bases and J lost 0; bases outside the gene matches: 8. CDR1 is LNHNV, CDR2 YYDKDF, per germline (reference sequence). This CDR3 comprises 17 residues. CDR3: CATGTPGLAANTGELFF. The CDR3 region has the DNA TGTGCCACCGGCACACCGGGACTAGCGGCGAACACCGGGGAGCTGTTTTTT.

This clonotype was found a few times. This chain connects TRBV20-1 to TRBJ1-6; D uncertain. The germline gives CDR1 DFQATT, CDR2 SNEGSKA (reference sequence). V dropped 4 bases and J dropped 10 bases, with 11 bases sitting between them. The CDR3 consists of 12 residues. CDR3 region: CSAMAGGSPLHF. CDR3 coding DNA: TGCAGTGCTATGGCGGGCGGGTCACCCCTCCACTTT.

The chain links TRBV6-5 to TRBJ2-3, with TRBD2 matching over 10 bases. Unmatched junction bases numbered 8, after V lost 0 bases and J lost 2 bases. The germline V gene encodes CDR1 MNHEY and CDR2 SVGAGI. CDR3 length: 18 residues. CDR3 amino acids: CASSYSFLAGEPTDTQYF. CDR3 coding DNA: TGTGCCAGCAGTTACTCGTTCCTAGCGGGGGAACCCACAGATACGCAGTATTTT.

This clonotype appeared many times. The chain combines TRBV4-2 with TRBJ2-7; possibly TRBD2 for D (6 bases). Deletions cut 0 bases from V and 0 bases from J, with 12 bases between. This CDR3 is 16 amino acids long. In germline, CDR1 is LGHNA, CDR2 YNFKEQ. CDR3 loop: CASSQDGRGPSYEQYF. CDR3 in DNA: TGTGCCAGCAGCCAAGATGGGCGGGGACCCTCCTACGAGCAGTACTTC.

CDR3 in DNA: TGTGCCAGCAGCTTCGGGATCTACGAGCAGTACTTC. Its protein product is CASSFGIYEQYF. The rearrangement joins TRBV6-2 or TRBV6-3 to TRBJ2-7; possible D gene TRBD2, 5 bases. V was pared by 6 bases and J by 3 bases, with 9 bases between. The CDR3 loop spans 12 amino acids. CDR1 and CDR2 (germline): MNHEY, SVGEGT.

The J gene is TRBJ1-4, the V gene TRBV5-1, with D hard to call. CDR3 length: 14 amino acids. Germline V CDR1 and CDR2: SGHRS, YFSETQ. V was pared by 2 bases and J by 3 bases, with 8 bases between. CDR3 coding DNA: TGCGCCAGCAGCTTCCGGGCCCCTAATGAAAAACTGTTTTTT. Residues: CASSFRAPNEKLFF.

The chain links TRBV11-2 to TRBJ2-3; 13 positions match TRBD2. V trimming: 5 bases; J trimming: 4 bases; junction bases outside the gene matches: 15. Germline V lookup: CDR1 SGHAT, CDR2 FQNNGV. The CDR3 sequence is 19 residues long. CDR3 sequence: CASSLFRTSGSMGADTQYF. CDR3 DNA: TGTGCCAGCAGCCTTTTTCGGACTAGCGGGAGTATGGGGGCAGATACGCAGTATTTT. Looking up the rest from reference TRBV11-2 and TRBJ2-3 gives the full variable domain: EAGVAQSPRYKIIEKRQSVAFWCNPISGHATLYWYQQILGQGPKLLIQFQNNGVVDDSQLPKDRFSAERLKGVDSTLKIQPAKLEDSAVYLCASSLFRTSGSMGADTQYFGPGTRLTVL.

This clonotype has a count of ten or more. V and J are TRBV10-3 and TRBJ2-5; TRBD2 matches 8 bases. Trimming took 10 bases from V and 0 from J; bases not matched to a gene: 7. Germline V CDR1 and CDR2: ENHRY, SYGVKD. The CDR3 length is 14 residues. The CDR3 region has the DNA TGTGCCACCCTAGCGGGTGCCGACCAAGAGACCCAGTACTTC. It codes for CATLAGADQETQYF.

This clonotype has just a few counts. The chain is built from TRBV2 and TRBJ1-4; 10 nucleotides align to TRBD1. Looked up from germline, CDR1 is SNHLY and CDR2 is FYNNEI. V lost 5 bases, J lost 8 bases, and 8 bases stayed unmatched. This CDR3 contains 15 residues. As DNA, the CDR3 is TGTGCCAGCAGTTCGAGGACAGGGGGACAAGAAAAACTGTTTTTT. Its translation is CASSSRTGGQEKLFF.

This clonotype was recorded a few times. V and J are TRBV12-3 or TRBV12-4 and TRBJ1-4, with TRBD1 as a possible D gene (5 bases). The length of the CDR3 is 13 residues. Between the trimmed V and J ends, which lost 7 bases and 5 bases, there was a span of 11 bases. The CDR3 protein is CASNPDKNEKLFF. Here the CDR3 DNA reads TGTGCCAGCAACCCGGACAAGAATGAAAAACTGTTTTTT.

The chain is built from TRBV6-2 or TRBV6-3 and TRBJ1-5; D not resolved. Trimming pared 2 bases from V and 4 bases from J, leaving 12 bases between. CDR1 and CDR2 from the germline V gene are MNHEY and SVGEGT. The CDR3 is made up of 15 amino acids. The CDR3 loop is CASSYIAGMNQPQHF. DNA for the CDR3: TGTGCCAGCAGTTACATTGCGGGGATGAATCAGCCCCAGCATTTT.

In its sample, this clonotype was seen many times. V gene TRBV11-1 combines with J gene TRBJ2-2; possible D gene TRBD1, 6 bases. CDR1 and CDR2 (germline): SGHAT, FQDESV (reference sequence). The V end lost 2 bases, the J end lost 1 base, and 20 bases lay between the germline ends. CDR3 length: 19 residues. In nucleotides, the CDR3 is TGTGCCAGCAGCTTACGCCTTACTCACAGGGAAATGAACACCGGGGAGCTGTTTTTT. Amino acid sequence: CASSLRLTHREMNTGELFF.

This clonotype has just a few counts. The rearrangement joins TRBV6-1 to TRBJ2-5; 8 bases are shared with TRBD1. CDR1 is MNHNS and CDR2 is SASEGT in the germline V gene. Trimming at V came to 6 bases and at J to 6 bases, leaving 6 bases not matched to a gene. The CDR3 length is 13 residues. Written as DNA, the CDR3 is TGTGCCAGCAGGCAGGACAGGGTGCAGACCCAGTACTTC. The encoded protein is CASRQDRVQTQYF.

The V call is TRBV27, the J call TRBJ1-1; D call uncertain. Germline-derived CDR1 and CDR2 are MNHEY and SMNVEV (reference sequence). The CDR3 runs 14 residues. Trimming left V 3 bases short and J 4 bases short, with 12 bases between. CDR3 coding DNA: TGTGCCAGCAGTTTCGGACTTGGAGGCACTGAAGCTTTCTTT. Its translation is CASSFGLGGTEAFF.

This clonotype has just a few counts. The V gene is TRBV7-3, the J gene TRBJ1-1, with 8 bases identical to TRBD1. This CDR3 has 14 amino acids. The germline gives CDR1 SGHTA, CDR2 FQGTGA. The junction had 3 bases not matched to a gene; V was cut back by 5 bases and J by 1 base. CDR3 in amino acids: CASSKTGANTEAFF. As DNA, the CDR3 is TGTGCCAGCAGCAAGACAGGGGCGAACACTGAAGCTTTCTTT.

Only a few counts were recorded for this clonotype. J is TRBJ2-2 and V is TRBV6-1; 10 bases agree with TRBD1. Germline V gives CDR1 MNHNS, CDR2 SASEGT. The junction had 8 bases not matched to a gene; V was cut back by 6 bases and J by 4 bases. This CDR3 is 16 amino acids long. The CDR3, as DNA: TGTGCCAGCAGCTGGGACAGGGGATATAGCACCGGGGAGCTGTTTTTT. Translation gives CASSWDRGYSTGELFF.

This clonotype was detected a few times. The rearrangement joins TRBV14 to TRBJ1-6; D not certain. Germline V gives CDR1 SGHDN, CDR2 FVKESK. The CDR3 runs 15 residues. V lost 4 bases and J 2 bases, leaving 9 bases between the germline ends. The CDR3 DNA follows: TGTGCCAGCAGCCGCGCAGAGACCTATAATTCACCCCTCCACTTT. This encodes CASSRAETYNSPLHF.

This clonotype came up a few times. The CDR3, as DNA: TGTGCCAGCACTGTACAGGGTGGTCGGGTTCACGAGCAGTACTTC. Residues: CASTVQGGRVHEQYF. The gene calls are TRBV7-2 and TRBJ2-7; maybe TRBD1 (6 bases). The CDR3 length is 15 residues. The germline gives CDR1 SGHTA, CDR2 FQGNSA. V was pared by 7 bases and J by 5 bases, with 21 bases between.

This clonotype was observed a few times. CDR3 DNA sequence: TGTGCCAGCAGTGAATTCGGTAGCGGGAGCAATGAGCAGTTCTTC. Translated: CASSEFGSGSNEQFF. This chain uses TRBV2 with TRBJ2-1; TRBD2 matches 9 bases. The CDR3 covers 15 residues. V lost 2 bases and J lost 6; bases outside the gene matches: 5. Per germline, CDR1 SNHLY and CDR2 FYNNEI.

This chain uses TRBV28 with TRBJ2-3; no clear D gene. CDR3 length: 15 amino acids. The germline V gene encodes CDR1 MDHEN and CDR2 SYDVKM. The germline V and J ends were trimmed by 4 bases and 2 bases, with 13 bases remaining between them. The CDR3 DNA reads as TGTGCCAGCAGTTCATCGGCAGCAACCACAGATACGCAGTATTTT. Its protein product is CASSSSAATTDTQYF.

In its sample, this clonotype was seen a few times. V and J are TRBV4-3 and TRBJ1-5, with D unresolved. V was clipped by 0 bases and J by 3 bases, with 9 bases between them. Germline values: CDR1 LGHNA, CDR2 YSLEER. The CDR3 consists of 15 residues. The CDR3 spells CASSQERNPNQPQHF. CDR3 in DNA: TGCGCCAGCAGCCAAGAACGCAACCCCAATCAGCCCCAGCATTTT.

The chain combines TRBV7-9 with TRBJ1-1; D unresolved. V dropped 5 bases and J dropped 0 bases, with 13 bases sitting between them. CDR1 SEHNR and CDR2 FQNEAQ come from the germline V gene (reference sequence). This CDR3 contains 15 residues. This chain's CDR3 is CASSRSRLMNTEAFF. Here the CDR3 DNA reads TGTGCCAGCAGCAGATCCAGGCTCATGAACACTGAAGCTTTCTTT.

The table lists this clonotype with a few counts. The CDR3 here is CASRRQVTGELFF. The CDR3 DNA reads TGTGCCAGCAGACGACAGGTGACCGGGGAGCTGTTTTTT. The rearrangement joins TRBV6-1 to TRBJ2-2, with a possible D match to TRBD1 (6 bases). In germline, CDR1 is MNHNS, CDR2 SASEGT. The V gene lost 6 bases and the J gene lost 5 bases, with 10 bases spanning the gap. This CDR3 has 13 residues.

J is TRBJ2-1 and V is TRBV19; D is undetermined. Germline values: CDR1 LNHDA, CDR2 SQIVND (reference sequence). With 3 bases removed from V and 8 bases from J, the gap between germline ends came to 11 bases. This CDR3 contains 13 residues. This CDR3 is CASSINSPHEQFF. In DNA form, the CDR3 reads TGTGCCAGTAGTATTAACTCCCCCCATGAGCAGTTCTTC.

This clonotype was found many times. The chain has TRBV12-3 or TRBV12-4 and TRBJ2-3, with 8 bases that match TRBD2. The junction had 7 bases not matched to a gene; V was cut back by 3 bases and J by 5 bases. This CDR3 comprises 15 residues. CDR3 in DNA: TGTGCCAGCAGTTTCACGAGCGGGAGTGGAGATACGCAGTATTTT. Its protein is CASSFTSGSGDTQYF.

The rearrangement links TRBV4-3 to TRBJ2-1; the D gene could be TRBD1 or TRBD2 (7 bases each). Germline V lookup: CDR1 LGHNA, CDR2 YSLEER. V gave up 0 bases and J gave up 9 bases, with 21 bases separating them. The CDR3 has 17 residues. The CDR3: CASSQEGSGRGGSEQFF. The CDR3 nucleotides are TGCGCCAGCAGCCAAGAGGGATCGGGCAGGGGGGGTTCTGAGCAGTTCTTC.

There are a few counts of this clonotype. The DNA of the CDR3 is TGCAGCGTTGTCCGGCTTACTGAAGCTTTCTTT. Its protein is CSVVRLTEAFF. This rearrangement joins TRBV29-1 to TRBJ1-1; no definite D call. Per germline, CDR1 SQVTM and CDR2 ANQGSEA. The CDR3 totals 11 residues. V was cut by 4 bases and J by 5 bases, with 8 bases left in between.

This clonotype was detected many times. The CDR3 region is CASSRQGAGAGELFF. The CDR3, as DNA: TGTGCCAGCAGTCGACAGGGGGCAGGAGCCGGGGAGCTGTTTTTT. The chain couples TRBV12-3 or TRBV12-4 to TRBJ2-2, with 10 bases lining up with TRBD1. The trim removed 5 bases at V and 6 bases at J, leaving 6 bases unmatched. The CDR3 loop spans 15 amino acids.